Below are 14 T cell receptor beta chains sequenced from a single sample in a study of spatial heterogeneity in lung cancer. The study's findings and limits: Expanded intratumoral alpha and beta TCR counts tracked tumor mutation counts.

Time point described: sample taken at primary tumor resection. TCRdb re-derived calls from the 5' RACE reads in MiXCR, one entry per CDR3 protein. The data hold about 11,000 distinct CDR3 sequences, with around 5.2% observed a single time. For these receptors, no antigen is known. The specimen was lung tumor tissue, collected at surgery. The receptors shown here come from a male donor with early-stage non-small cell lung cancer.

This clonotype was counted ten times or more. A library made for alpha chains picked up this beta chain off target, so its size means little. The chain employs TRBV3-1 and TRBJ2-1, with TRBD1 matching over 10 bases. This CDR3 has 15 residues. V lost 4 bases, J lost 5 bases, and 5 bases stayed unmatched. Germline V CDR1 and CDR2: LGHDT, YNNKEL (reference sequence). CDR3 DNA: TGTGCCAGCAGCCGGACGGACAGGGGGAACAATGAGCAGTTCTTC. Encoded protein: CASSRTDRGNNEQFF.

This clonotype was seen ten or more times. With the library built for alpha chains, this beta chain is off target and its frequency is not meaningful. This chain joins TRBV6-6 and TRBJ2-7; TRBD1 aligns across 9 bases. This CDR3 has 15 amino acids. Trimming removed 2 bases from V and 6 bases from J; junction bases left unmatched: 8. The V gene's germline CDR1 is MNHNY and CDR2 SVGAGI (reference sequence). The CDR3 sequence: CASSYAPGQGSEQYF. CDR3 nucleotide sequence: TGTGCCAGCAGTTACGCACCGGGACAGGGAAGCGAGCAGTACTTC.

Concerning this clonotype itself: A library made for alpha chains picked up this beta chain off target, so its size means little. The rearrangement links TRBV6-6 to TRBJ2-3; D unresolved. The CDR3 length is 13 residues. V lost 6 bases and J lost 0, with 7 bases in between. Germline V gene sequence: CDR1 MNHNY, CDR2 SVGAGI (reference sequence). CDR3 region: CASSFDSTDTQYF. The CDR3 DNA reads TGTGCCAGCAGCTTTGACAGCACAGATACGCAGTATTTT.

This clonotype is medium-sized within its sample. This beta chain was picked up by a library intended for alpha chains and is off target, so its count carries little meaning. This chain uses TRBV18 with TRBJ1-1; D unclear. This CDR3 is 13 amino acids long. Germline values: CDR1 KGHSH, CDR2 LQKENI. The V end was cut by 0 bases, the J end by 0 bases, with 2 bases between. The CDR3 loop is CASSPPLNTEAFF. The CDR3 DNA reads TGTGCCAGCTCACCACCCTTGAACACTGAAGCTTTCTTT.

This clonotype is medium-sized within its sample. A read error may account for a junction end that differs from germline. This beta chain represents an off-target read in a library built for alpha chains; its size is of limited meaning. The chain links TRBV7-6 to TRBJ1-4, with 8 positions matching TRBD1. Germline V lookup: CDR1 SGHVS, CDR2 FNYEAQ. The length of the CDR3 is 13 residues. The DNA of the CDR3 is TGTGCCAGCAGCGAGGGACAGGCCAGAACACTGATTTTT. It specifies CASSEGQARTLIF. The whole variable domain, remainder taken from reference TRBV7-6 and TRBJ1-4, is GAGVSQSPRYKVTKRGQDVALRCDPISGHVSLYWYRQALGQGPEFLTYFNYEAQQDKSGLPNDRFSAERPEGSISTLTIQRTEQRDSAMYRCASSEGQARTLIFGSGTQLSVL.

This clonotype was found many times. Because the CDR3's place on the DNA is in doubt, the DNA is left out and the CDR3 is given as listed by TCRdb. Being off target in a library aimed at alpha chains, this beta chain has a size of little meaning. V and J are TRBV4-3 and TRBJ1-6; TRBD1, the table's D call, was not compared with the DNA. The V gene's germline CDR1 is LGHNA and CDR2 YSLEER. The CDR3 length is 17 residues, termini included. The CDR3 is CASSQGFGQGNNSPLPF.

In its sample, this clonotype was seen many times. This beta chain appears as a stray read in a library generated for alpha chains; its size is not informative. J is TRBJ2-5 and V is TRBV20-1; D unclear. This CDR3 contains 14 residues. V was shortened by 3 bases and J by 2 bases, with 13 bases between the two germline ends. The germline V gene has CDR1 DFQATT and CDR2 SNEGSKA (reference sequence). CDR3 sequence: CSASLVVPQETQYF. CDR3 nucleotide sequence: TGCAGTGCTAGTCTGGTGGTGCCTCAAGAGACCCAGTACTTC.

The sample holds many counts of this clonotype. Since it is a stray read in a library aimed at alpha chains, this beta chain has a size that is not meaningful. J is TRBJ2-7 and V is TRBV29-1; perhaps D is TRBD1 or TRBD2 (5 bases each). The germline V gene encodes CDR1 SQVTM and CDR2 ANQGSEA. This CDR3 has 15 amino acids. Trimming removed 5 bases from V and 0 bases from J, with 17 bases in between. This CDR3 is CSVYGTATSSYEQYF. CDR3 nucleotides: TGCAGCGTTTACGGGACGGCTACGAGCTCCTACGAGCAGTACTTC.

In its sample, this clonotype was seen many times. This beta chain slipped into a library made for alpha chains as a stray read, so its size is not meaningful. The chain links TRBV28 to TRBJ2-7; 8 bases fit TRBD2. V was pared by 3 bases and J by 3 bases, with 10 bases of the junction left unmatched. Germline V gene sequence: CDR1 MDHEN, CDR2 SYDVKM. This CDR3 spans 16 amino acids. CDR3 sequence: CASSFVGIAGFYEQYF. In DNA form, the CDR3 reads TGTGCCAGCAGTTTCGTCGGAATAGCGGGATTCTACGAGCAGTACTTC.

By proportion, this clonotype is medium-sized (0.01 to 0.1%). This beta chain is a stray sequence in a library constructed for alpha chains; its clone size is not meaningful. This chain connects TRBV25-1 to TRBJ1-6; D remains unclear. CDR1 and CDR2 from the germline V gene are MGHDK and SYGVNS. Trimming took 0 bases from V and 9 from J, leaving 6 bases between them. This CDR3 region has 13 residues. This CDR3 is CASSEYRGSPLHF. The CDR3 DNA is TGTGCCAGCAGTGAATATAGAGGTTCACCCCTCCACTTT.

By frequency in the sample, this clonotype is medium-sized. This beta chain was picked up by a library intended for alpha chains and is off target, so its count carries little meaning. J is TRBJ1-1 and V is TRBV29-1; D may be TRBD1 (5 bases). Trimming pared 3 bases from V and 4 bases from J, leaving 15 bases between. CDR1 and CDR2 from the germline V gene are SQVTM and ANQGSEA. This CDR3 is built from 14 residues. CDR3 sequence: CSVEIGQGGTEAFF. The CDR3 DNA reads as TGCAGCGTTGAGATAGGGCAGGGTGGCACTGAAGCTTTCTTT.

Ten or more counts support this clonotype. The library was built for alpha chains, so this beta chain is an off-target read and its size means little. The chain is built from TRBV2 and TRBJ2-2; no reliable D call. The CDR3 runs to 14 residues. Deletions cut 2 bases from V and 2 bases from J, with 6 bases between. Looked up from germline, CDR1 is SNHLY and CDR2 is FYNNEI. The CDR3 DNA sequence: TGTGCCAGCAGTGAATTCCCCAACACCGGGGAGCTGTTTTTT. Translation: CASSEFPNTGELFF.

This clonotype was counted at least ten times. This beta chain is an unintended read in a library built for alpha chains; its size means little. The CDR3 DNA is TGTGCCACCAACGGGGGGCGAGGGGAGCTGTTTTTT. It is translated as CATNGGRGELFF. This chain connects TRBV24-1 to TRBJ2-2; D is possibly TRBD2 (7 bases). The germline CDR1 and CDR2 sequences are KGHDR and SFDVKD. The length of the CDR3 is 12 residues. V was shortened by 8 bases and J by 8 bases, with 11 bases between the two germline ends.

At least ten counts were recorded for this clonotype. This beta chain represents an off-target read in a library built for alpha chains; its size is of limited meaning. The chain couples TRBV20-1 to TRBJ2-1, with TRBD2 matching 8 bases. Germline values: CDR1 DFQATT, CDR2 SNEGSKA (reference sequence). CDR3 length: 15 residues. Unmatched junction bases numbered 13, after V lost 8 bases and J lost 4 bases. The CDR3 sequence is CSLRRLAPWYNEQFF. For the CDR3, the DNA is TGCAGTCTTCGTAGACTAGCGCCTTGGTACAATGAGCAGTTCTTC.